This T cell receptor beta chain is drawn from a study of OX40 agonist ivuxolimab in advanced cancers. The V end was cut by 7 bases, the J end by 6 bases, with 15 bases between. In germline, CDR1 is LNHDA, CDR2 SQIVND (reference sequence). The CDR3 sequence is 14 residues long. Clones were sequenced by immunoSEQ multiplex PCR, and TCRdb holds only the in-frame ones, with some missing. The table records around 15,000 clones, approximately 80% of them present only once. The material sequenced was CD4+ or CD8+ T cells sorted from blood, taken in a trial of the OX40 agonist ivuxolimab. The receptor was isolated from an adult with an advanced solid tumor such as melanoma, head and neck, liver or kidney cancer. The J gene is TRBJ1-4, the V gene TRBV19, with a possible D match to TRBD1 (6 bases). The CDR3 nucleotides read TGTGCCAGTAAAGGGGGAGGTAACTATGAAAAACTGTTTTTT. It specifies CASKGGGNYEKLFF. The full variable domain, its missing parts supplied by reference TRBV19 and TRBJ1-4, is DGGITQSPKYLFRKEGQNVTLSCEQNLNHDAMYWYRQDPGQGLRLIYYSQIVNDFQKGDIAEGYSVSREKKESFPLTVTSAQKNPTAFYLCASKGGGNYEKLFFGSGTQLSVL.